This T cell receptor beta chain was captured by sequencing in a study of metastatic and nonmetastatic thyroid tumors. Whole-study context: Both malignant and benign thyroid patients supplied peripheral blood and tumor or nodule tissue samples, across which the repertoires of these patients were then compared. Points from the study as a whole: Within blood and tumor, benign nodules reportedly had significantly lower TCR beta diversity than malignant thyroid tumors did.

Through MiXCR, TCRdb re-clonotyped the PCR reads. Seen here are around 22,000 clones, approximately 35% observed once, and the top ten hold 20% to 25%. Thyroid surgery was preceded by no treatment in any patient. Concerning this clone: The antigen remains unidentified.

Trimming took off 8 bases at V and 0 bases at J, with 17 bases between the two ends. Germline CDR1 is ENHRY and CDR2 is SYGVKD. The CDR3 runs 17 residues. The receptor was derived from a male donor with papillary thyroid cancer or a benign thyroid nodule (not recorded which). Some clones in this sample may be carry-over from other donors' samples. The sequenced material came from blood. The chain recombines TRBV10-3 with TRBJ2-6; weak D call: TRBD1 (6 bases). The CDR3 loop is CAIRAGEFPSGANVLTF. CDR3 nucleotide sequence: TGTGCCATCCGGGCAGGGGAGTTCCCCTCTGGGGCCAACGTCCTGACTTTC.